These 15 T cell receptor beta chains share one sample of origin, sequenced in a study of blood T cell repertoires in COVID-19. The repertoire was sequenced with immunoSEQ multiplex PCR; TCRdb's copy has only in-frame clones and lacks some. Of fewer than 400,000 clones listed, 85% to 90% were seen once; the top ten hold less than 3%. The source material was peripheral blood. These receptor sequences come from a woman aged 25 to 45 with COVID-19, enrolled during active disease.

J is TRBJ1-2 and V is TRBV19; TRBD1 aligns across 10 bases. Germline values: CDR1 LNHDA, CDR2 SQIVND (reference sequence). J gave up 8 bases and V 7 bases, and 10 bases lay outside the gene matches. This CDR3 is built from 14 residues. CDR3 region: CASTHGGTGAGYTF. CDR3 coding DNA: TGTGCCAGTACCCACGGCGGGACAGGGGCGGGCTACACCTTC.

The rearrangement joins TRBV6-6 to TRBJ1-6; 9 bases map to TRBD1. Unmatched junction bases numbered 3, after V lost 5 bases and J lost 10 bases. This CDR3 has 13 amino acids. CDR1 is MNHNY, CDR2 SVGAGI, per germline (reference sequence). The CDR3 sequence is CASSKTGGSPLHF. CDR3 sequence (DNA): TGTGCCAGCAGTAAAACAGGGGGCTCACCCCTCCACTTT.

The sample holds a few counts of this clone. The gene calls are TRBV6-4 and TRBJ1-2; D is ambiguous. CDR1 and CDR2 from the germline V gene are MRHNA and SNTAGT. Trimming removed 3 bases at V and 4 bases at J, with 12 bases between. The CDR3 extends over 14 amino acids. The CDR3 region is CASSETGNTYGYTF. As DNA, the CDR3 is TGTGCCAGCAGTGAGACGGGTAACACCTATGGCTACACCTTC.

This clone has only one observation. The CDR3, as DNA: TGTGCCAGCAGCTTGGGGGCGTCCTACAATGAGCAGTTCTTC. It encodes CASSLGASYNEQFF. This chain joins TRBV5-6 and TRBJ2-1; no definite D call. The V gene's germline CDR1 is SGHDT and CDR2 YYEEEE. This CDR3 has 14 residues. The ends were cut back, 0 bases at V and 1 base at J, with 5 bases in the middle. The full variable domain, in which reference TRBV5-6 and TRBJ2-1 provide the parts outside the CDR3, is DAGVTQSPTHLIKTRGQQVTLRCSPKSGHDTVSWYQQALGQGPQFIFQYYEEEERQRGNFPDRFSGHQFPNYSSELNVNALLLGDSALYLCASSLGASYNEQFFGPGTRLTVL.

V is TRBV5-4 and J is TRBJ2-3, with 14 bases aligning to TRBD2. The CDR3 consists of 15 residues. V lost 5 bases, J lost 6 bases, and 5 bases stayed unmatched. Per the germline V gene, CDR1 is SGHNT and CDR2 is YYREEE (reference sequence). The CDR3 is CASSRTSGRLDTQYF. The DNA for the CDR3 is TGTGCCAGCAGTCGGACTAGCGGGAGGTTGGATACGCAGTATTTT.

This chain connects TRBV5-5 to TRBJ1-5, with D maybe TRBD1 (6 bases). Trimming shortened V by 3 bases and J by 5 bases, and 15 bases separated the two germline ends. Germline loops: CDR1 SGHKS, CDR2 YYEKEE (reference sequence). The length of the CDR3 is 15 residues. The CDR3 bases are TGTGCCAGCAGCTCAGGGGATACAGACTATCAGCCCCAGCATTTT. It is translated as CASSSGDTDYQPQHF.

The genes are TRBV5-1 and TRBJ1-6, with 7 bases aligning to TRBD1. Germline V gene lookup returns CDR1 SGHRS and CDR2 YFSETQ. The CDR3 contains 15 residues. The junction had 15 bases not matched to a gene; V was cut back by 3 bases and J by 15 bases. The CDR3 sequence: CASSSGTAPSLDLHF. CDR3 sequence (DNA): TGCGCCAGCAGCTCAGGGACAGCCCCGAGTTTGGACCTCCACTTT.

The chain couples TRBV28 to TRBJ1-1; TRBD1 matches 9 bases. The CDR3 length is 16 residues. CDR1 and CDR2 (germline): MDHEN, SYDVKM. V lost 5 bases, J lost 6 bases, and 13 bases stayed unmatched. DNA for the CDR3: TGTGCCAGCAGTGGAACAGGGGGCTCTACCAGGGCTGAAGCTTTCTTT. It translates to CASSGTGGSTRAEAFF. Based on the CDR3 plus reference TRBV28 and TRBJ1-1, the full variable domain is DVKVTQSSRYLVKRTGEKVFLECVQDMDHENMFWYRQDPGLGLRLIYFSYDVKMKEKGDIPEGYSVSREKKERFSLILESASTNQTSMYLCASSGTGGSTRAEAFFGQGTRLTVV.

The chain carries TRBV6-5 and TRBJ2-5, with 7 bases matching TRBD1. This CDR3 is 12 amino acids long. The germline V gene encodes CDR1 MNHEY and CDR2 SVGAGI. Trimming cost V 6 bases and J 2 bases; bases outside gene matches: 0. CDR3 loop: CASRGQQETQYF. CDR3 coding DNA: TGTGCCAGCAGGGGACAGCAAGAGACCCAGTACTTC.

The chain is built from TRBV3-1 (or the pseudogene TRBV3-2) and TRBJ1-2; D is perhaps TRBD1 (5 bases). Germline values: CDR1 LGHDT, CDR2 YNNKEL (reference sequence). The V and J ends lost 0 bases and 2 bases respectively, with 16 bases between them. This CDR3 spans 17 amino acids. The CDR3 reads CASSQDPAGRSNYGYTF. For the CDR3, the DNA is TGTGCCAGCAGCCAAGATCCTGCAGGGCGCTCCAACTATGGCTACACCTTC.

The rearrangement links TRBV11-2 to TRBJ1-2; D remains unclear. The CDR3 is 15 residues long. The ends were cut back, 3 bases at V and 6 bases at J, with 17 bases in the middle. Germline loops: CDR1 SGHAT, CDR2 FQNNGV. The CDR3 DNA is TGTGCCAGCAGCTTGCTGGCAATCGGACTGGATGGCTACACCTTC. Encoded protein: CASSLLAIGLDGYTF. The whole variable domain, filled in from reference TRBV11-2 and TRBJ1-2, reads EAGVAQSPRYKIIEKRQSVAFWCNPISGHATLYWYQQILGQGPKLLIQFQNNGVVDDSQLPKDRFSAERLKGVDSTLKIQPAKLEDSAVYLCASSLLAIGLDGYTFGSGTRLTVV.

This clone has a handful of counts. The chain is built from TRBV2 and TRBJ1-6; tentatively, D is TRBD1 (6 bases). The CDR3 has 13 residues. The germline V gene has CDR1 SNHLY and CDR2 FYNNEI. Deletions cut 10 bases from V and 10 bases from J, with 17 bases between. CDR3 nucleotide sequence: TGTGCCAACGCCCAGGGGAGGGGGTCACCCCTCCACTTT. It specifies CANAQGRGSPLHF.

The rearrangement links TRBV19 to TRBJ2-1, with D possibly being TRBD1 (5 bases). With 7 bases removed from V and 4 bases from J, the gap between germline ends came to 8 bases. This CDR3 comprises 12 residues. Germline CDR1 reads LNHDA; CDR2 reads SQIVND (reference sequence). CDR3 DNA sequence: TGTGCCAGTAAGTCAGGGTACAATGAGCAGTTCTTC. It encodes CASKSGYNEQFF.

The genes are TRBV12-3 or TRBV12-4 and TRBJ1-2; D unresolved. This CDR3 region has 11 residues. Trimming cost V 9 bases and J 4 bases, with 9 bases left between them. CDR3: CASSLRYGYTF. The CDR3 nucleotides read TGTGCCAGTTCCCTGCGCTATGGCTACACCTTC.

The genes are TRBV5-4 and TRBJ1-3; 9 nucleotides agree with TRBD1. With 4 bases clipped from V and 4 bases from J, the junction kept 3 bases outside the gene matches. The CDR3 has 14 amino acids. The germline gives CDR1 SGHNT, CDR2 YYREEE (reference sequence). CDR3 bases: TGTGCCAGCAGCGGCGGGACAGGGGGAAACACCATATATTTT. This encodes CASSGGTGGNTIYF.